These 14 T cell receptor beta chains were sequenced from one sample in a study of PD-L1 blockade in urothelial cancer. Time point specified: pretreatment peripheral blood. Produced via immunoSEQ multiplex PCR; TCRdb's table is partial and in-frame only. The profile shows 70,000 to 95,000 clones, 84% of them singletons. The material was PBMCs, obtained around atezolizumab (anti-PD-L1) treatment. The receptors here all came from a man between 60 and 75 years old with urothelial cancer.

This clone was seen just once. The J gene is TRBJ2-3, the V gene TRBV5-4; the match to TRBD1 covers 8 bases. This CDR3 comprises 14 residues. Trimming took 3 bases from V and 4 from J; bases not matched to a gene: 4. Germline CDR1 is SGHNT and CDR2 is YYREEE (reference sequence). The CDR3 region has the DNA TGTGCCAGCAGCTCGGCGACAGGGGCAGATACGCAGTATTTT. It translates to CASSSATGADTQYF.

The V call is TRBV18, the J call TRBJ1-1; 9 bases match TRBD1. The CDR3 spans 16 residues. The V gene's germline CDR1 is KGHSH and CDR2 LQKENI. The trim removed 5 bases at V and 4 bases at J, leaving 11 bases unmatched. The CDR3 DNA reads as TGTGCCAGCTCATCGACAACAGGGGGCGGTTTCACTGAAGCTTTCTTT. Amino acid sequence: CASSSTTGGGFTEAFF. Supplemented by reference TRBV18 and TRBJ1-1, the full variable domain reads NAGVMQNPRHLVRRRGQEARLRCSPMKGHSHVYWYRQLPEEGLKFMVYLQKENIIDESGMPKERFSAEFPKEGPSILRIQQVVRGDSAAYFCASSSTTGGGFTEAFFGQGTRLTVV.

The chain is built from TRBV15 and TRBJ1-3; no definite D call. V was clipped by 1 base and J by 0 bases, with 7 bases between them. The CDR3 is 15 amino acids. Per the germline V gene, CDR1 is LNHNV and CDR2 is YYDKDF (reference sequence). Written as DNA, the CDR3 is TGTGCCACCAGCAGAGTGGCAGGCTCTGGAAACACCATATATTTT. Protein: CATSRVAGSGNTIYF.

V usage is TRBV19 and J usage is TRBJ1-3; tentative D call: TRBD1 (6 bases). V was cut by 9 bases and J by 0 bases, with 12 bases left in between. The length of the CDR3 is 14 residues. Per the germline V gene, CDR1 is LNHDA and CDR2 is SQIVND (reference sequence). In DNA, the CDR3 is TGTGCCAGCTCCCCAGGGGCCTCTGGAAACACCATATATTTT. As protein: CASSPGASGNTIYF.

This clone was counted between two and nine times. The DNA of the CDR3 is TGTGCCAGTCACTCCTATAATTCACCCCTCCACTTT. This sequence encodes CASHSYNSPLHF. The V call is TRBV6-5, the J call TRBJ1-6; D remains unclear. The CDR3 totals 12 residues. Trimming removed 9 bases at V and 0 bases at J, with 3 bases between. Germline CDR1 MNHEY, CDR2 SVGAGI.

This chain uses TRBV28 with TRBJ1-1, with D maybe TRBD1 (6 bases). This CDR3 comprises 14 residues. The V end lost 8 bases, the J end lost 0 bases, and 13 bases lay between the germline ends. The germline V gene encodes CDR1 MDHEN and CDR2 SYDVKM. The CDR3 DNA follows: TGTGCCAGCCTAAGTACAGGGTTGAACACTGAAGCTTTCTTT. The encoded protein is CASLSTGLNTEAFF.

The gene calls are TRBV18 and TRBJ2-7, with TRBD2 identical over 9 bases. This CDR3 is 17 amino acids long. The germline V gene encodes CDR1 KGHSH and CDR2 LQKENI. J was trimmed by 1 base and V by 2 bases; bases with no gene match: 9. CDR3 sequence reads: CASSPWSSGVPSYEQYF. CDR3 DNA: TGTGCCAGCTCACCATGGTCTAGCGGGGTCCCTTCCTACGAGCAGTACTTC.

The V and J genes are TRBV9 and TRBJ2-1; the D gene is possibly TRBD2 (6 bases). Germline CDR1 is SGDLS and CDR2 is YYNGEE. V was pared by 4 bases and J by 9 bases, with 14 bases between. The CDR3 contains 13 residues. Written as DNA, the CDR3 is TGTGCCAGCAGCACCCGACTAGTAGGTGAGCAGTTCTTC. This codes for CASSTRLVGEQFF.

The gene calls are TRBV5-4 and TRBJ1-4; the match to TRBD1 covers 9 bases. Trimming took 2 bases from V and 4 from J; bases not matched to a gene: 3. This CDR3 has 15 residues. CDR1 is SGHNT and CDR2 is YYREEE in the germline V gene (reference sequence). CDR3 sequence reads: CASSFRTGDNEKLFF. The DNA of the CDR3 is TGTGCCAGCAGCTTCCGGACAGGGGATAATGAAAAACTGTTTTTT.

This CDR3 is CASSPQDRGPTNEKLFF. The CDR3, as DNA: TGTGCCAGCTCACCACAAGACAGGGGGCCAACTAATGAAAAACTGTTTTTT. The chain carries TRBV18 and TRBJ1-4, with TRBD1 identical over 10 bases. CDR3 length: 17 amino acids. Per germline, CDR1 KGHSH and CDR2 LQKENI. The ends lost 1 base at V and 0 bases at J; junction bases unmatched: 2.

V is TRBV5-6 and J is TRBJ2-2, with D possibly TRBD2 on 6 matching bases. CDR3 size: 16 residues. Germline V CDR1 and CDR2: SGHDT, YYEEEE. V was shortened by 3 bases and J by 7 bases, with 19 bases between the two germline ends. CDR3 DNA sequence: TGTGCCAGCAGCTGGGGTGGTGGATCGGGAGACGGGGAGCTGTTTTTT. Its protein is CASSWGGGSGDGELFF.

This chain connects TRBV6-1 to TRBJ2-7; 8 nucleotides agree with TRBD1. Germline V CDR1 and CDR2: MNHNS, SASEGT. The CDR3 spans 14 residues. Trimming at V came to 8 bases and at J to 2 bases, leaving 8 bases not matched to a gene. The CDR3 loop reads CASGRQGNPYEQYF. The CDR3 DNA sequence: TGTGCCAGCGGACGACAGGGGAACCCCTACGAGCAGTACTTC.

This chain uses TRBV5-6 with TRBJ2-1; 7 nucleotides align to TRBD1. Germline V gene data show CDR1 as SGHDT and CDR2 as YYEEEE. V lost 1 base to trimming and J lost 7 bases; unmatched junction nucleotides: 8. CDR3 size: 15 residues. CDR3 region: CASSLQGVAWNEQFF. In nucleotides, the CDR3 is TGTGCCAGCAGCTTGCAGGGGGTAGCCTGGAATGAGCAGTTCTTC. Variable domain in full (rest from reference TRBV5-6 and TRBJ2-1): DAGVTQSPTHLIKTRGQQVTLRCSPKSGHDTVSWYQQALGQGPQFIFQYYEEEERQRGNFPDRFSGHQFPNYSSELNVNALLLGDSALYLCASSLQGVAWNEQFFGPGTRLTVL.

This sequence joins TRBV11-2 and TRBJ2-1; D remains unclear. The V and J ends lost 3 bases and 0 bases respectively, with 12 bases between them. The length of the CDR3 is 16 residues. Germline CDR1 SGHAT, CDR2 FQNNGV. The chain's CDR3 is CASSFGRAFSYNEQFF. In nucleotides, the CDR3 is TGTGCCAGCAGCTTCGGAAGAGCGTTCTCCTACAATGAGCAGTTCTTC.